The 7 T cell receptor beta chains below come from one sample, sequenced in a study of blood T cell repertoires in COVID-19. The repertoire was sequenced with immunoSEQ multiplex PCR; TCRdb's copy has only in-frame clones and lacks some. The sample carries approximately 80,000 clones, about 88% recorded once. Sequenced sample: peripheral blood. The receptors shown here come from a human donor in a cohort sampled during active COVID-19.

The CDR3: CASSMRVGGVLTDEQFF. Written as DNA, the CDR3 is TGTGCCAGCAGTATGAGGGTCGGCGGGGTTCTCACGGATGAGCAGTTCTTC. The V and J genes are TRBV2 and TRBJ2-1; weak D call: TRBD2 (6 bases). CDR1 is SNHLY and CDR2 is FYNNEI in the germline V gene. The CDR3 sequence is 17 residues long. Trimming pared 5 bases from V and 8 bases from J, leaving 25 bases between.

This chain uses TRBV19 with TRBJ1-1; D is ambiguous. CDR1 is LNHDA and CDR2 is SQIVND in the germline V gene (reference sequence). V lost 5 bases to trimming and J lost 3 bases, with 13 bases between them. The CDR3 sequence is 14 residues long. The CDR3 is CASSPEGIYTEAFF. Here the CDR3 DNA reads TGTGCCAGTAGTCCAGAGGGAATTTACACTGAAGCTTTCTTT.

This clone showed up just once. The chain employs TRBV5-6 and TRBJ1-5, with D hard to call. Germline CDR1 reads SGHDT; CDR2 reads YYEEEE. V was shortened by 0 bases and J by 4 bases, with 8 bases between the two germline ends. This CDR3 has 14 residues. CDR3 sequence reads: CASSLGQVNQPQHF. The DNA for the CDR3 is TGTGCCAGCAGCTTGGGCCAGGTAAATCAGCCCCAGCATTTT.

V usage is TRBV6-2 or TRBV6-3 and J usage is TRBJ2-1; no definite D call. This CDR3 is built from 16 residues. Germline lookup yields CDR1 MNHEY and CDR2 SVGEGT. Trimming removed 2 bases at V and 5 bases at J, with 16 bases between. The CDR3 DNA reads as TGTGCCAGCAGTTACCCCCCTCCCAGGCGACACAATGAGCAGTTCTTC. This gives the protein CASSYPPPRRHNEQFF.

The genes are TRBV7-9 and TRBJ1-4; D may be TRBD1 (5 bases). The CDR3 runs to 14 residues. Per the germline V gene, CDR1 is SEHNR and CDR2 is FQNEAQ (reference sequence). Deletions cut 6 bases from V and 0 bases from J, with 8 bases between. Here the CDR3 reads CASRQGATNEKLFF. The CDR3 DNA sequence: TGTGCCAGCAGGCAGGGCGCAACTAATGAAAAACTGTTTTTT.

The sample holds one count of this clone. V is TRBV3-1 (or the pseudogene TRBV3-2) and J is TRBJ1-6; 7 bases are a match to TRBD1. The CDR3 runs to 16 residues. Germline CDR1 is LGHDT and CDR2 is YNNKEL (reference sequence). Trimming took 0 bases from V and 5 from J; bases not matched to a gene: 4. The CDR3 DNA reads as TGTGCCAGCAGCCAAGATTGGGGACAGAATAATTCACCCCTCCACTTT. This sequence encodes CASSQDWGQNNSPLHF.

The chain recombines TRBV13 with TRBJ2-5; the D is unclear. CDR1 PRHDT and CDR2 FYEKMQ come from the germline V gene (reference sequence). Trimming pared 1 base from V and 5 bases from J, leaving 5 bases between. The CDR3 is made up of 12 amino acids. The CDR3 loop reads CASSLAGETQYF. The DNA for the CDR3 is TGTGCCAGCAGCTTAGCCGGGGAGACCCAGTACTTC.